A selection of T cell receptor beta chains follows, all from one sample in a study of post-analysis software for immune sequencing data. Each CDR3 protein is one row after TCRdb ran MiXCR on the PCR reads. The table lists some 500,000 distinct CDR3 sequences, around 40% of them singletons. Sample: blood. All receptors derive from a girl between 5 and 17 years old with multiple sclerosis. CDR3s include the opening cysteine and the closing phenylalanine or tryptophan. A D gene is named only where the DNA matches it firmly. A clone size is listed for some rows: how often the clone was seen (once, few, many), or a class if it is expanded.

V	J	D	size	DNA	CDR3
TRBV20-1	TRBJ2-3	TRBD2	NA	TGCAGTGCTAGCCTCTACTTGCGGGAGAGTGATACGCAGTATTTT	CSASLYLRESDTQYF
TRBV20-1	TRBJ2-5	TRBD2	NA	TGCAGTGCTAGAGATCTAGCGGGAGGTTCATGGGAGACCCAGTACTTC	CSARDLAGGSWETQYF
TRBV6-6	TRBJ1-2	NA	many	TGTGCCAGCAGTTACGAGGGGGGATTTACTGGTGGCTACACCTTC	CASSYEGGFTGGYTF
TRBV9	TRBJ2-1	TRBD2	few	TGTGCCAGCAGCCCCCGAGGACTAGCGGGAGATAATGAGCAGTTCTTC	CASSPRGLAGDNEQFF
TRBV5-6	TRBJ2-3	NA	NA	TGTGCCAGCAGCTTTTTAGGGCGCACAGATACGCAGTATTTT	CASSFLGRTDTQYF
TRBV5-1	TRBJ2-1	TRBD2	NA	TGCGCCAGCAGCTTTAGCGGGTCCACCTACAATGAGCAGTTCTTC	CASSFSGSTYNEQFF
TRBV20-1	TRBJ2-4	TRBD2	few	TGCAGTGCTTGGACTAGCGGGAGACGAACCAAAAACATTCAGTACTTC	CSAWTSGRRTKNIQYF
TRBV6-1	TRBJ2-7	NA	once	TGTGCCAGCATCCCTGCCACCGGGACGGACTACGAGCAGTACTTC	CASIPATGTDYEQYF
TRBV29-1	TRBJ2-1	NA	NA	TGCAGCGTTGCTAGACAGAGCAATGAGCAGTTCTTC	CSVARQSNEQFF
TRBV24-1	TRBJ2-1	NA	NA	TGTGCCACCAGTGATTTGAGATTAGGTCCTGAGCAGTTCTTC	CATSDLRLGPEQFF
TRBV3-1	TRBJ2-1	TRBD2	few	TGTGCCAGCAGCCAAGAGTTAGCGACTAGCGTATGGCCTCGGTTCTTC	CASSQELATSVWPRFF
TRBV20-1	TRBJ1-1	NA	once	TGCAGTGCTAGACAACCGGGTACTGAGACTGAAGCTTTCTTT	CSARQPGTETEAFF
TRBV6-1	TRBJ1-5	NA	NA	TGTGCCAGCAGGGTGGCCGATCGGCCCCAGCATTTT	CASRVADRPQHF
TRBV28	TRBJ2-3	TRBD1	NA	TGTGCCAGCAGTCAGGGGGCCCCGCCAGATACGCAGTATTTT	CASSQGAPPDTQYF
TRBV4-3	TRBJ2-1	NA	few	TGCGCCAGCAGCCAAGATTCGGGTGATGAGCAGTTCTTC	CASSQDSGDEQFF
TRBV4-2	TRBJ2-5	TRBD2	few	TGTGCCAGCAGCCAAGTTGCTAGCGGGAGGTACCAAGAGACCCAGTACTTC	CASSQVASGRYQETQYF
TRBV6-2/TRBV6-3	TRBJ2-1	TRBD2	NA	TGTGCCAGCAGTTACGAGACTAGCGGGAGGAATGAGCAGTTCTTC	CASSYETSGRNEQFF
TRBV5-5	TRBJ2-3	TRBD1	NA	TGTGCCAGCAGCACGGACAGGGACTCAGATACGCAGTATTTT	CASSTDRDSDTQYF
TRBV28	TRBJ2-5	TRBD2	few	TGTGCCAGCAGTTGGGCTAGCGGGAGGGCCTTTGAGACCCAGTACTTC	CASSWASGRAFETQYF
TRBV5-6	TRBJ2-1	TRBD2	NA	TGTGCCAGCAGCTGGGGACTAGCGGGAGAAATACAATACAATGAGCAGTTCTTC	CASSWGLAGEIQYNEQFF
TRBV5-1	TRBJ1-2	NA	NA	TGCGCCAGCAGCTTCACAGATCCGCGCTATGGCTACACCTTC	CASSFTDPRYGYTF
TRBV20-1	TRBJ1-2	NA	NA	TGCAGTGCCGTAGGGGCCAGGACATACTATGGCTACACCTTC	CSAVGARTYYGYTF
TRBV7-2	TRBJ1-5	NA	NA	TGTGCCAGCAGCGTCGGACTTAATCAGCCCCAGCATTTT	CASSVGLNQPQHF
TRBV29-1	TRBJ2-1	NA	once	TGCACCATTAGGGGGGGGGTCTACAATGAGCAGTTCTTC	CTIRGGVYNEQFF
TRBV6-6	TRBJ2-1	NA	NA	TGTGCCAGCAGCAGGTTGGGGACGACCTACAGTGAGCAGTTCTTC	CASSRLGTTYSEQFF
TRBV20-1	TRBJ2-1	NA	NA	TGCAGTGCTAGGGGCCCCCACCAGAGCTCCTACAATGAGCAGTTCTTC	CSARGPHQSSYNEQFF
TRBV27	TRBJ2-5	NA	NA	TGTGCCAGTCGAAGTTTGGACGAAGAGACCCAGTACTTC	CASRSLDEETQYF
TRBV6-5	TRBJ2-3	NA	few	TGTGCCAGCAGCAGGACGCCAGAACCGCAGTATTTT	CASSRTPEPQYF